This T cell receptor beta chain emerged from a study of Ad26.COV2.S vaccination and SARS-CoV-2 variants. Overall study results and limits: Recipients of either vaccine or placebo displayed similar breadth of non-spike TCRs.

Sequencing was performed with immunoSEQ multiplex PCR; in TCRdb, only in-frame clones are kept and a portion is missing. Found here are hundreds of thousands of clones, around 86% of them singletons; the top ten hold around 3.6%. The CDR3 length is 14 residues. V dropped 3 bases and J dropped 4 bases, with 10 bases sitting between them. The V gene's germline CDR1 is SEHNR and CDR2 FQNEAQ (reference sequence). Notes on this clone: Its antigen is unknown.

The treatment: around 19 received Ad26.COV2.S at low or high dose, single or two shots; 5 received placebo; per-sample allocation not given. Day 63 following the first vaccine or placebo injection was when the samples were taken. Donor was an adult aged 18-55 years in Boston. The source material was peripheral blood, sampled in a trial of Ad26.COV2.S vaccine versus placebo. This sequence joins TRBV7-9 and TRBJ1-5, with D maybe TRBD1 (5 bases). This TCR was recovered from a person between 18 and 60 years old who received the Ad26.COV2.S COVID-19 vaccine or a placebo. CDR3 coding DNA: TGTGCCAGCAGCTTTCAGGGCCAGAATCAGCCCCAGCATTTT. Translating gives CASSFQGQNQPQHF.